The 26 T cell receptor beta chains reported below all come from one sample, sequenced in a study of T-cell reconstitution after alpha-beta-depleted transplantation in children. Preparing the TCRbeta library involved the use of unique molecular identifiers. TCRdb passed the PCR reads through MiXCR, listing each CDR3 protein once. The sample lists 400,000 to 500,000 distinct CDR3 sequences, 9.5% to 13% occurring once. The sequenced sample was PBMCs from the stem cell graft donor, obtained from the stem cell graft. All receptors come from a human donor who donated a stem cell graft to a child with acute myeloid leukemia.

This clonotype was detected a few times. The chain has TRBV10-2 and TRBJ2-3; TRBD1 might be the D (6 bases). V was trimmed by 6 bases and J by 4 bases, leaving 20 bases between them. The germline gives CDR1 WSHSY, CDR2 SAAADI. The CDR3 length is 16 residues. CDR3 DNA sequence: TGCGCCAGCAGGCCACTACAGGGCCGCTCGGCAGATACGCAGTATTTT. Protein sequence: CASRPLQGRSADTQYF.

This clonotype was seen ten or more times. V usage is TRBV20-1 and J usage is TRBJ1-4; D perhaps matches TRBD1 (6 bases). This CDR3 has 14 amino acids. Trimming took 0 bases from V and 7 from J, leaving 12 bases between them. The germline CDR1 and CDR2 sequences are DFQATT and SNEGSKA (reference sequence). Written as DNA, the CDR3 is TGCAGTGCTAGAGATGGGGGCCTAAGTGAAAAACTGTTTTTT. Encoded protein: CSARDGGLSEKLFF.

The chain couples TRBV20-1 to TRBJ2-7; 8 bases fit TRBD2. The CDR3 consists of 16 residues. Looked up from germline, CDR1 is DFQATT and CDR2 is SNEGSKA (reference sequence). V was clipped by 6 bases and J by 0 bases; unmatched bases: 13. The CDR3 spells CSADAPSGGVSYEQYF. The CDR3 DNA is TGCAGTGCCGACGCTCCTTCGGGAGGGGTCTCCTACGAGCAGTACTTC.

CDR3 amino acids: CASSLIGLPLTDTQYF. The DNA for the CDR3 is TGCGCCAGCAGCTTGATCGGACTCCCCCTCACAGATACGCAGTATTTT. The chain combines TRBV5-1 with TRBJ2-3, with a tentative D call TRBD2 (5 bases). Germline V lookup: CDR1 SGHRS, CDR2 YFSETQ. The CDR3 length is 16 residues. Trimming removed 1 base from V and 2 bases from J, with 14 bases in between. Based on the CDR3 plus reference TRBV5-1 and TRBJ2-3, the full variable domain is KAGVTQTPRYLIKTRGQQVTLSCSPISGHRSVSWYQQTPGQGLQFLFEYFSETQRNKGNFPGRFSGRQFSNSRSEMNVSTLELGDSALYLCASSLIGLPLTDTQYFGPGTRLTVL.

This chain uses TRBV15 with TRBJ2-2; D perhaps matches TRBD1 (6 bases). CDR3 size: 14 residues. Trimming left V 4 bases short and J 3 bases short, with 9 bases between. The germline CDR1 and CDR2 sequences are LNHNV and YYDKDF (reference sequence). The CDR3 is CATSTRTDTGELFF. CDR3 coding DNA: TGTGCCACCAGCACGAGGACAGACACCGGGGAGCTGTTTTTT.

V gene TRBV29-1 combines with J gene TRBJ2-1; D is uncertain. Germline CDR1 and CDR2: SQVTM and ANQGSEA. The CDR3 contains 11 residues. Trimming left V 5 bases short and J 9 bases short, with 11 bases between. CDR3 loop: CSVQRFGEQFF. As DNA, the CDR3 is TGCAGCGTTCAGAGGTTCGGTGAGCAGTTCTTC.

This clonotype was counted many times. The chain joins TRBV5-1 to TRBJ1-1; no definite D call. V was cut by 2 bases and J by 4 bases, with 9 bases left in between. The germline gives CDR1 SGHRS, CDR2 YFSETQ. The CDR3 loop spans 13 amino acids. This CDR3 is CASSLTGTTEAFF. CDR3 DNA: TGCGCCAGCAGCTTAACGGGTACCACTGAAGCTTTCTTT.

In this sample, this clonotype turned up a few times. CDR3 bases: TGCAGTGCTAGAGGTGCTAGACTAGGCAATGAGCAGTTCTTC. It is translated as CSARGARLGNEQFF. The chain links TRBV20-1 to TRBJ2-1, with D possibly being TRBD2 (6 bases). Germline V gene sequence: CDR1 DFQATT, CDR2 SNEGSKA (reference sequence). This CDR3 region has 14 residues. V dropped 1 base and J dropped 6 bases, with 13 bases sitting between them.

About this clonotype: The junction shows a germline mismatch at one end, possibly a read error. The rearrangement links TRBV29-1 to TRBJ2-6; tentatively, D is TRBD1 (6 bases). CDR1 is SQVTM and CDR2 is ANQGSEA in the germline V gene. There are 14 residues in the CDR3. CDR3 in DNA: TGCAGCACCTGGACAGCCTCTGGGGCCAACGGCCTGACTTTC. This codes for CSTWTASGANGLTF. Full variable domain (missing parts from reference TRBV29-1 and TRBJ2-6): SAVISQKPSRDICQRGTSLTIQCQVDSQVTMMFWYRQQPGQSLTLIATANQGSEATYESGFVIDKFPISRPNLTFSTLTVSNMSPEDSSIYLCSTWTASGANGLTFGAGSRLTVL.

The CDR3 nucleotides read TGTGCCAGCAACTCGGGACTAGCGGGAGGTAGGGATACGCAGTATTTT. Amino acids: CASNSGLAGGRDTQYF. The chain links TRBV2 to TRBJ2-3; TRBD2 matches 15 bases. Trimming removed 7 bases from V and 6 bases from J; junction bases left unmatched: 8. The CDR3 loop spans 16 amino acids. Germline CDR1 and CDR2: SNHLY and FYNNEI.

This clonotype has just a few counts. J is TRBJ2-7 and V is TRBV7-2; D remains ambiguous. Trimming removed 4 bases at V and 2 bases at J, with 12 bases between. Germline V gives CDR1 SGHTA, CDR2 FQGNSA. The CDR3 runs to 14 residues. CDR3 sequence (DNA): TGTGCCAGCAGCTCCCGCACAAACACCTACGAGCAGTACTTC. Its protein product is CASSSRTNTYEQYF.

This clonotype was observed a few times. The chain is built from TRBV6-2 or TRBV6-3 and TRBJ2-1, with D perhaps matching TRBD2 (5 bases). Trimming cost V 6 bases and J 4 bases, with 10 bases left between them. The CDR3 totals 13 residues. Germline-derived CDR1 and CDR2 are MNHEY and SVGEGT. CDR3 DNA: TGTGCCAGCAGAGCCATAGCGTACAATGAGCAGTTCTTC. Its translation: CASRAIAYNEQFF.

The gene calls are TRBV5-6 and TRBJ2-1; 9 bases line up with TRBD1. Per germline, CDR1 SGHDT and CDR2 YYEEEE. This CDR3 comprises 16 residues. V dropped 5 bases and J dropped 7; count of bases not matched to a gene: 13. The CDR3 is CASSAGTGIPGNEQFF. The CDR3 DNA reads TGTGCCAGCAGTGCCGGGACAGGGATCCCCGGGAATGAGCAGTTCTTC. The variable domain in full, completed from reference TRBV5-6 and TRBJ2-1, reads DAGVTQSPTHLIKTRGQQVTLRCSPKSGHDTVSWYQQALGQGPQFIFQYYEEEERQRGNFPDRFSGHQFPNYSSELNVNALLLGDSALYLCASSAGTGIPGNEQFFGPGTRLTVL.

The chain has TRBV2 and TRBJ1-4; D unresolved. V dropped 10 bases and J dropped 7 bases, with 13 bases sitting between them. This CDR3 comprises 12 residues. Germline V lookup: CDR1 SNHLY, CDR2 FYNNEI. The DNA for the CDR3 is TGTGCCACCAAAGTGGCCGGTGAAAAACTGTTTTTT. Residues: CATKVAGEKLFF.

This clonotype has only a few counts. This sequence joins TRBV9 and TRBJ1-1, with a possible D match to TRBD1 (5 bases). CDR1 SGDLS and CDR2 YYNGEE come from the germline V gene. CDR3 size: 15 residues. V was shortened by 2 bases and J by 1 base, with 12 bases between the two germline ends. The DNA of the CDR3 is TGTGCCAGCAGCGTCAGCGGGGCGAGGAACACTGAAGCTTTCTTT. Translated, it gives CASSVSGARNTEAFF.

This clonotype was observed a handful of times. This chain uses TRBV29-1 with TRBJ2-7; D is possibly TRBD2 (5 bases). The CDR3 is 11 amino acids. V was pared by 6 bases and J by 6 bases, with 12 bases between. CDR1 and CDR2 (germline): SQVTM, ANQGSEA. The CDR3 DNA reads TGCAGCGTCCGAGGACGGGGCGAGCAGTACTTC. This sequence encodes CSVRGRGEQYF.

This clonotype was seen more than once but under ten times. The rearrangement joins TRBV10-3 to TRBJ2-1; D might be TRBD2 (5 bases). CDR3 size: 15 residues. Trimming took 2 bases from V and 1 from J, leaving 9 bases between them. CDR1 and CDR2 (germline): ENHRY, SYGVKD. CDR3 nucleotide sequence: TGTGCCATCAGTGAGCGGGATAGGTCCTACAATGAGCAGTTCTTC. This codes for CAISERDRSYNEQFF.

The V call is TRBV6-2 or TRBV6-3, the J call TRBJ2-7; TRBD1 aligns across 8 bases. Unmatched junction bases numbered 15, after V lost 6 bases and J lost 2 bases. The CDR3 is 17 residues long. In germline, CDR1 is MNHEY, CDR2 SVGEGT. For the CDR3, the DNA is TGTGCCAGCAGAGTACCACGGTCGGGACAGGAAACCTACGAGCAGTACTTC. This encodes CASRVPRSGQETYEQYF.

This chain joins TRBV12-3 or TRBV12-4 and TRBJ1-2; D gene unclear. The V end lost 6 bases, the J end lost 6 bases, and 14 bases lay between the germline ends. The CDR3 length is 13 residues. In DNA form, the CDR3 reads TGTGCCAGCAGGGCACCGGTTAGCGATGGCTACACCTTC. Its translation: CASRAPVSDGYTF.

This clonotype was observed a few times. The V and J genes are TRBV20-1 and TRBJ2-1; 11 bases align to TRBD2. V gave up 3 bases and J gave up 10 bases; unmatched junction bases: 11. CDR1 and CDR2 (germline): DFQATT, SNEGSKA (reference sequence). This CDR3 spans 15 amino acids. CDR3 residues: CSASPASGRPREQFF. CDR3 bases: TGCAGTGCTAGTCCGGCTAGCGGGAGGCCCAGGGAGCAGTTCTTC.

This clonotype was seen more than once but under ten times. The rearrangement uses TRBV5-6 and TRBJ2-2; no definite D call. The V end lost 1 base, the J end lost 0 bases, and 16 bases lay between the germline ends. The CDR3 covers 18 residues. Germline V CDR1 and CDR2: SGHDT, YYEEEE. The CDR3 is CASSLLTQAQANTGELFF. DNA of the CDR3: TGTGCCAGCAGCTTGCTTACCCAGGCCCAAGCGAACACCGGGGAGCTGTTTTTT.

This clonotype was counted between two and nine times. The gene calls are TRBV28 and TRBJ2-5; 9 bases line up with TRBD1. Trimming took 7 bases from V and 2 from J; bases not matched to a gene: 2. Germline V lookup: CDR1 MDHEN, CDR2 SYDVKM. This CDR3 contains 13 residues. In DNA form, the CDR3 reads TGTGCCAGCACACAGGGGGCTCAAGAGACCCAGTACTTC. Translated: CASTQGAQETQYF.

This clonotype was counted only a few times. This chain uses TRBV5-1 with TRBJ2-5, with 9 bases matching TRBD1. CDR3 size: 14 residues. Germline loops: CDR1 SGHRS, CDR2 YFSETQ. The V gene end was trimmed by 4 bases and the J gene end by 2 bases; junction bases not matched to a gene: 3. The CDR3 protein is CASSAGQGQETQYF. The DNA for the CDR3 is TGCGCCAGCAGCGCGGGACAGGGACAAGAGACCCAGTACTTC.

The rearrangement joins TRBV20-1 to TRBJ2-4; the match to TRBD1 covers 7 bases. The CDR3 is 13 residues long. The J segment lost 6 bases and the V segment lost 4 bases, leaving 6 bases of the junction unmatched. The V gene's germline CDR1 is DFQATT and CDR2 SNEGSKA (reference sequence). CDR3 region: CSANDNRGNIQYF. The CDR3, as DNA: TGCAGTGCTAATGATAACAGGGGAAACATTCAGTACTTC.

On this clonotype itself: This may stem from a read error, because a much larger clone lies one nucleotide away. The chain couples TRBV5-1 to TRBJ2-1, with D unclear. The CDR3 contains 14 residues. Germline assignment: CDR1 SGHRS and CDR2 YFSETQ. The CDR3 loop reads CASTDQASYSEQFF. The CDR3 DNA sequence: TGCGCCAGCACCGACCAAGCCTCCTACAGTGAGCAGTTCTTC. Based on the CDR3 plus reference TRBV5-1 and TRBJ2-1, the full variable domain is KAGVTQTPRYLIKTRGQQVTLSCSPISGHRSVSWYQQTPGQGLQFLFEYFSETQRNKGNFPGRFSGRQFSNSRSEMNVSTLELGDSALYLCASTDQASYSEQFFGPGTRLTVL.

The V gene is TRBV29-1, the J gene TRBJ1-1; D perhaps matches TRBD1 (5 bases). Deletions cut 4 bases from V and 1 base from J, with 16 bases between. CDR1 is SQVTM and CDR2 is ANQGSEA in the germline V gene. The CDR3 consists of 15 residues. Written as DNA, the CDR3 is TGCAGCGTTGTTCGATTAGACGGACAGAACACTGAAGCTTTCTTT. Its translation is CSVVRLDGQNTEAFF.